The source of this TCR beta chain is a study of T cells in Graves' hyperthyroidism and ophthalmopathy. Study observations and caveats: Ophthalmopathy was identified by the model a median around 6 months ahead of onset. Most expanded thyroid clonotypes above 0.001 recurred in blood.

This clonotype came up many times. Its antigen is unknown. In germline, CDR1 is DFQATT, CDR2 SNEGSKA (reference sequence). Germline trimming cut 3 bases from V and 2 bases from J; bases unmatched to any gene: 8. This CDR3 has 15 amino acids. What was amplified from RNA transcripts were TCR beta CDR3 regions. HTBI primers were used for first-round RT-PCR of the TCR CDR3. TCRdb re-derived calls from the multiplex PCR reads in MiXCR, one entry per CDR3 protein. The sample lists about 110,000 distinct CDR3 sequences, approximately 16% occurring once. Each diagnosis was grounded in clinical symptoms, serum thyroxine and TRAb, thyroid ultrasound, and orbital computed tomography. Fresh peripheral blood, 10 ml, was the source of the PBMCs.

The rearrangement joins TRBV20-1 to TRBJ2-3; 7 bases map to TRBD2. The source material was blood. The TCR comes from a woman between 50 and 59 years old with Graves' hyperthyroidism. CDR3 sequence (DNA): TGCAGTGCTAGCCTTGCCAGCGGGGTCACAGATACGCAGTATTTT. This sequence encodes CSASLASGVTDTQYF.